Listed below are T cell receptor beta chains from one sample, sequenced in a study of T cell repertoires in cytomegalovirus infection. Each CDR3 protein is one row after TCRdb ran MiXCR on the reads. This table holds 650,000 to 900,000 distinct CDR3 sequences, about 31% found once. The antigens these receptors bind are not known. This material consisted of cultured CD8+ T cells from PBMCs, taken from culture after CMV antigen stimulation. The receptors were gathered from a human donor in good health (CMV status not recorded). Some clones in this sample may be carry-over from other donors' samples. Each CDR3 is given with its conserved first and last residue. Fields, in order: D gene, V gene, clone size, J gene, CDR3 protein, CDR3 DNA. A D gene is named only where the DNA matches it firmly. Only some rows state a clone size, as once, few, many or a class for expanded clones.

D: -; V: TRBV4-2; size: -; J: TRBJ1-1; CDR3: CASSQGSAGRNTEAFF; DNA: TGTGCCAGCAGCCAAGGATCGGCAGGGCGGAACACTGAAGCTTTCTTT
D: -; V: TRBV4-2; size: few; J: TRBJ1-6; CDR3: CASSQDTSPLHF; DNA: TGTGCCAGCAGCCAAGATACCTCACCCCTCCACTTT
D: TRBD2; V: TRBV6-5; size: -; J: TRBJ2-3; CDR3: CASSQRAGTSTDTQYF; DNA: TGTGCCAGCAGTCAAAGAGCGGGGACTAGCACAGATACGCAGTATTTT
D: TRBD2; V: TRBV7-6; size: few; J: TRBJ2-1; CDR3: CASSFLAGTSNEQFF; DNA: TGTGCCAGCAGCTTCCTAGCGGGGACCTCCAATGAGCAGTTCTTC
D: -; V: TRBV5-1; size: -; J: TRBJ1-5; CDR3: CASSLENEIGNQPQHF; DNA: TGCGCCAGCAGCTTGGAAAACGAAATTGGCAATCAGCCCCAGCATTTT
D: TRBD1; V: TRBV25-1; size: few; J: TRBJ1-6; CDR3: CASSGWDSTASPLHF; DNA: TGTGCCAGCAGTGGGTGGGACAGTACCGCTTCACCCCTCCACTTT
D: -; V: TRBV7-8; size: -; J: TRBJ2-2; CDR3: CASSWALSRTGELFF; DNA: TGTGCCAGCAGCTGGGCCCTATCGCGAACCGGGGAGCTGTTTTTT
D: -; V: TRBV12-5; size: -; J: TRBJ2-5; CDR3: CASGLWGQETQYF; DNA: TGTGCTAGTGGTTTGTGGGGGCAAGAGACCCAGTACTTC
D: -; V: TRBV12-3/TRBV12-4; size: many; J: TRBJ1-1; CDR3: CASRDGAITEAFF; DNA: TGTGCCAGCAGAGATGGGGCGATCACTGAAGCTTTCTTT
D: TRBD2; V: TRBV7-6; size: -; J: TRBJ2-3; CDR3: CASSLGGSGRTDTQYF; DNA: TGTGCCAGCAGCTTAGGTGGTAGCGGGCGCACAGATACGCAGTATTTT
D: TRBD2; V: TRBV9; size: few; J: TRBJ2-3; CDR3: CASSARAGARADTQYF; DNA: TGTGCCAGCAGCGCCAGAGCGGGGGCGAGGGCAGATACGCAGTATTTT
D: TRBD2; V: TRBV7-6; size: few; J: TRBJ2-5; CDR3: CASSLGRGDSETQYF; DNA: TGTGCCAGCAGCTTGGGGCGGGGGGATAGTGAGACCCAGTACTTC
D: TRBD1; V: TRBV7-9; size: few; J: TRBJ1-1; CDR3: CASSLRGEAYTEAFF; DNA: TGTGCCAGCAGCCTCAGGGGGGAGGCGTACACTGAAGCTTTCTTT
D: TRBD1; V: TRBV7-6; size: many; J: TRBJ2-7; CDR3: CASSLEGTGGAEQYF; DNA: TGTGCCAGCAGCTTAGAAGGGACAGGGGGCGCCGAGCAGTACTTC
D: TRBD1; V: TRBV2; size: -; J: TRBJ1-1; CDR3: CATLLQGDLEAFF; DNA: TGTGCCACCCTACTACAGGGGGATCTAGAAGCTTTCTTT
D: -; V: TRBV9; size: few; J: TRBJ2-3; CDR3: CASSETPRGDTQYF; DNA: TGTGCCAGCAGCGAAACTCCTCGAGGGGATACGCAGTATTTT
D: -; V: TRBV25-1; size: -; J: TRBJ1-4; CDR3: CANSEYLDSSEKLFF; DNA: TGTGCCAACAGTGAATATTTGGACTCAAGTGAAAAACTGTTTTTT
D: TRBD2; V: TRBV9; size: few; J: TRBJ2-3; CDR3: CASSGVAGGSTDTQYF; DNA: TGTGCCAGCAGCGGTGTAGCGGGTGGTAGCACAGATACGCAGTATTTT
D: TRBD1; V: TRBV29-1; size: -; J: TRBJ1-1; CDR3: CSVGTGGPMNTEAFF; DNA: TGCAGCGTTGGGACAGGGGGACCCATGAACACTGAAGCTTTCTTT
D: -; V: TRBV7-9; size: -; J: TRBJ2-3; CDR3: CASSSGPQPPTDTQYF; DNA: TGTGCCAGCAGCTCCGGGCCCCAACCCCCCACAGATACGCAGTATTTT
D: -; V: TRBV7-2; size: -; J: TRBJ2-1; CDR3: CASSPRSGEVNEQFF; DNA: TGTGCCAGCAGCCCTAGGTCAGGGGAGGTCAATGAGCAGTTCTTC
D: -; V: TRBV19; size: -; J: TRBJ1-1; CDR3: CASSISSGGEAFF; DNA: TGTGCCAGTAGTATAAGTAGTGGAGGTGAAGCTTTCTTT
D: -; V: TRBV12-3/TRBV12-4; size: -; J: TRBJ2-2; CDR3: CASSLAKDRNDGELFF; DNA: TGTGCCAGCAGTTTAGCCAAGGACAGAAACGACGGGGAGCTGTTTTTT
D: -; V: TRBV7-9; size: -; J: TRBJ2-3; CDR3: CASATGSDTQYF; DNA: TGTGCCAGCGCTACAGGGTCAGATACGCAGTATTTT
D: -; V: TRBV27; size: -; J: TRBJ1-1; CDR3: CASSSSDRNWEAFF; DNA: TGTGCCAGCAGTTCCAGCGACAGGAATTGGGAAGCTTTCTTT
D: -; V: TRBV4-1; size: few; J: TRBJ1-1; CDR3: CASSPLGDTEAFF; DNA: TGCGCCAGCAGCCCCCTTGGGGACACTGAAGCTTTCTTT
D: TRBD1; V: TRBV28; size: many; J: TRBJ1-4; CDR3: CASRIKGQGSKKLFF; DNA: TGTGCCAGCAGAATCAAGGGACAGGGATCAAAAAAACTGTTTTTT
D: -; V: TRBV12-3/TRBV12-4; size: many; J: TRBJ2-6; CDR3: CASIIHSGANVLTF; DNA: TGTGCCAGCATCATTCACTCTGGGGCCAACGTCCTGACTTTC
D: -; V: TRBV28; size: -; J: TRBJ2-3; CDR3: CASSFRVAVRADTQYF; DNA: TGTGCCAGCAGTTTCAGGGTTGCCGTCCGGGCAGATACGCAGTATTTT
D: -; V: TRBV7-8; size: many; J: TRBJ1-1; CDR3: CATWEQHSFNTEAFF; DNA: TGTGCCACCTGGGAACAGCATTCGTTTAACACTGAAGCTTTCTTT
D: -; V: TRBV29-1; size: -; J: TRBJ2-5; CDR3: CSVEDPHQLQETQYF; DNA: TGCAGCGTTGAAGACCCTCACCAGCTACAAGAGACCCAGTACTTC
D: TRBD2; V: TRBV4-1; size: few; J: TRBJ2-7; CDR3: CASSQDPSGGSPYEQYF; DNA: TGCGCCAGCAGCCAAGATCCTAGCGGGGGGTCCCCCTACGAGCAGTACTTC
D: -; V: TRBV7-6; size: -; J: TRBJ1-1; CDR3: CASSFRGPVTEAFF; DNA: TGTGCCAGCAGCTTCCGGGGGCCGGTCACTGAAGCTTTCTTT
D: -; V: TRBV7-6; size: many; J: TRBJ2-5; CDR3: CASSLEGQNRQETQYF; DNA: TGTGCCAGCAGCTTAGAGGGACAAAACAGGCAAGAGACCCAGTACTTC
D: -; V: TRBV4-2; size: -; J: TRBJ2-2; CDR3: CASSQDFRKPGELFF; DNA: TGTGCCAGCAGCCAAGATTTTCGGAAACCCGGGGAGCTGTTTTTT
D: TRBD1; V: TRBV6-5; size: few; J: TRBJ2-5; CDR3: CASTPGQGISVLETQYF; DNA: TGTGCCAGCACTCCGGGACAGGGGATTTCGGTTTTGGAGACCCAGTACTTC
D: TRBD1; V: TRBV9; size: -; J: TRBJ1-4; CDR3: CASSDDRVTTNEKLFF; DNA: TGTGCCAGCAGCGACGACAGGGTTACAACTAATGAAAAACTGTTTTTT
D: -; V: TRBV28; size: once; J: TRBJ1-2; CDR3: CASSLLPGQLYGYTF; DNA: TGTGCCAGCAGTTTACTACCAGGACAGCTTTATGGCTACACCTTC
D: -; V: TRBV15; size: -; J: TRBJ1-2; CDR3: CATRDRGLLYGYTF; DNA: TGTGCCACCAGGGACAGAGGGCTACTCTATGGCTACACCTTC
D: -; V: TRBV14; size: -; J: TRBJ1-1; CDR3: CASSPPGPQWDTEAFF; DNA: TGTGCCAGCAGCCCTCCCGGCCCCCAATGGGACACTGAAGCTTTCTTT
D: -; V: TRBV20-1; size: few; J: TRBJ2-4; CDR3: CSLRDPPLGNIQYF; DNA: TGCAGTCTCCGGGACCCACCACTTGGAAACATTCAGTACTTC
D: TRBD1; V: TRBV7-6; size: -; J: TRBJ1-1; CDR3: CASSAPDRGIEAFF; DNA: TGTGCCAGCAGCGCGCCGGACAGGGGGATTGAAGCTTTCTTT
D: -; V: TRBV7-7; size: few; J: TRBJ2-3; CDR3: CASSLQGRPDTQYF; DNA: TGTGCTAGCAGCTTACAGGGTAGACCAGATACGCAGTATTTT
D: -; V: TRBV7-6; size: many; J: TRBJ2-1; CDR3: CASSPTDNEQFF; DNA: TGTGCCAGCAGCCCGACAGACAATGAGCAGTTCTTC
D: TRBD1; V: TRBV27; size: few; J: TRBJ1-2; CDR3: CASSIGTGGLGYGYTF; DNA: TGTGCCAGCAGTATCGGGACAGGGGGGCTAGGCTATGGCTACACCTTC
D: -; V: TRBV2; size: -; J: TRBJ1-2; CDR3: CASSEARSSYGYTF; DNA: TGTGCCAGCAGTGAAGCGCGGAGCTCCTATGGCTACACCTTC
D: TRBD1; V: TRBV28; size: -; J: TRBJ1-1; CDR3: CASSPGTGRWNTEAFF; DNA: TGTGCCAGCAGTCCCGGGACAGGGAGATGGAACACTGAAGCTTTCTTT
D: TRBD1; V: TRBV7-6; size: -; J: TRBJ2-2; CDR3: CASSPSGQGPPTSTGELFF; DNA: TGTGCCAGCAGTCCCTCGGGACAGGGGCCTCCGACGTCCACCGGGGAGCTGTTTTTT
D: TRBD1; V: TRBV20-1; size: few; J: TRBJ1-1; CDR3: CSDPFRGAKNTEAFF; DNA: TGCAGTGATCCTTTCAGGGGGGCCAAGAACACTGAAGCTTTCTTT
D: TRBD1; V: TRBV12-3/TRBV12-4; size: many; J: TRBJ1-5; CDR3: CASSFVTGGSNQPQHF; DNA: TGTGCCAGCAGTTTCGTGACAGGGGGGAGCAATCAGCCCCAGCATTTT
D: TRBD1; V: TRBV11-3; size: few; J: TRBJ1-5; CDR3: CASSLRGREGSQPQHF; DNA: TGTGCCAGCAGCTTAAGGGGGCGGGAAGGGAGTCAGCCCCAGCATTTT
D: -; V: TRBV4-1; size: few; J: TRBJ2-1; CDR3: CASSQEVGDEQFF; DNA: TGCGCCAGCAGCCAAGAAGTCGGGGATGAGCAGTTCTTC
D: -; V: TRBV6-5; size: -; J: TRBJ1-6; CDR3: CASSYFGEGGRSYNSPLHF; DNA: TGTGCCAGCAGTTATTTCGGTGAGGGTGGGCGCTCCTATAATTCACCCCTCCACTTT
D: TRBD2; V: TRBV6-6; size: few; J: TRBJ2-1; CDR3: CASSYVSLAGGHEQFF; DNA: TGTGCCAGCAGTTACGTAAGCCTAGCGGGGGGGCACGAACAGTTCTTC
D: -; V: TRBV6-6; size: once; J: TRBJ2-5; CDR3: CASSYRPDVKETQYF; DNA: TGTGCCAGCAGTTACAGACCAGATGTAAAGGAGACCCAGTACTTC
D: -; V: TRBV27; size: many; J: TRBJ2-5; CDR3: CASSLDIQETQYF; DNA: TGTGCCAGCAGTTTAGACATCCAAGAGACCCAGTACTTC
D: -; V: TRBV7-9; size: -; J: TRBJ2-1; CDR3: CASSLELVEQFF; DNA: TGTGCCAGCAGCTTAGAACTAGTGGAGCAGTTCTTC